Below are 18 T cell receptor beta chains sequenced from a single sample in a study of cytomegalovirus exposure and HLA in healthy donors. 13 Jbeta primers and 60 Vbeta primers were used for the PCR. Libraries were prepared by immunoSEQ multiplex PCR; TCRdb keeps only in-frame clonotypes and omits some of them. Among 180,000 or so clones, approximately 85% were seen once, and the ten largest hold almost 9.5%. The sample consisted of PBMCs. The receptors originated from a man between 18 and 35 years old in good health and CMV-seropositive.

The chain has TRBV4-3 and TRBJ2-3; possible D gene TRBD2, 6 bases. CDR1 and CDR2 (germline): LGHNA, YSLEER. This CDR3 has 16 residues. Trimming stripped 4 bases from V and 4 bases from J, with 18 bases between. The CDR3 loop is CASSPRGERRADTQYF. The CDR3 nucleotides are TGCGCCAGCAGCCCCCGTGGGGAGAGGAGGGCAGATACGCAGTATTTT.

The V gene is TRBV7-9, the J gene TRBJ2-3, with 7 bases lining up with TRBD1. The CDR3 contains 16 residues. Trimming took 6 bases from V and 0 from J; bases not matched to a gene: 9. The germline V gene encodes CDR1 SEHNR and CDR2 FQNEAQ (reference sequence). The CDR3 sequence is CASSRQGSPSTDTQYF. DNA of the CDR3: TGTGCCAGCAGTCGACAGGGCTCTCCTAGCACAGATACGCAGTATTTT.

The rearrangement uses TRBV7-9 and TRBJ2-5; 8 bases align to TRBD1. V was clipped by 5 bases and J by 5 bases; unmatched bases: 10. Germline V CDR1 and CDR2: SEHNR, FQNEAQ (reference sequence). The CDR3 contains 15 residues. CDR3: CASSTPTGDGETQYF. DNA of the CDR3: TGTGCCAGCAGCACACCGACAGGGGACGGGGAGACCCAGTACTTC.

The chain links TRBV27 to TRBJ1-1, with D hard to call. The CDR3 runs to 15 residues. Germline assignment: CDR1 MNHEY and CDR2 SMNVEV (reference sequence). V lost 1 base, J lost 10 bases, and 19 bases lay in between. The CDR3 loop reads CASSLYSRGSPGAFF. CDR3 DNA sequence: TGTGCCAGCAGTTTATATTCTCGAGGCTCCCCTGGAGCTTTCTTT.

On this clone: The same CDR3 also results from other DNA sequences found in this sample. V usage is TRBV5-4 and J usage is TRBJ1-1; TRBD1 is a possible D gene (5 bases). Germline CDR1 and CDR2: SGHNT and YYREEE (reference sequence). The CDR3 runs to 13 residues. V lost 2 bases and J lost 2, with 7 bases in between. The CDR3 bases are TGTGCCAGCAGCTTTCAGGGTAACACTGAAGCTTTCTTT. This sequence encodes CASSFQGNTEAFF.

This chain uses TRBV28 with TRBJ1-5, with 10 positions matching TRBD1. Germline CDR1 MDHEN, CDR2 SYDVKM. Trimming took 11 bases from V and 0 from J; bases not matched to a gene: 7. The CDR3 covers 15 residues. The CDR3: CARTGGGYSNQPQHF. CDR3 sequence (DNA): TGTGCCCGGACAGGGGGGGGGTATAGCAATCAGCCCCAGCATTTT.

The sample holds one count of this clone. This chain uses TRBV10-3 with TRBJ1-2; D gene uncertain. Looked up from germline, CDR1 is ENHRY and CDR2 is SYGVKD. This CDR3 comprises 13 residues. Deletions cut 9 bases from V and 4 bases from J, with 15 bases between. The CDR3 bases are TGTGCCATAAGAAGGGAGGGTACCTATGGCTACACCTTC. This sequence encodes CAIRREGTYGYTF.

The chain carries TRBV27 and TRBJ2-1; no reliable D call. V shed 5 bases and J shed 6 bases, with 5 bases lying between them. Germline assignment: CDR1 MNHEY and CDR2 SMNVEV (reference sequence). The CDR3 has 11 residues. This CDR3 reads CASSPPNEQFF. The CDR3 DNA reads TGTGCCAGCAGTCCTCCCAATGAGCAGTTCTTC.

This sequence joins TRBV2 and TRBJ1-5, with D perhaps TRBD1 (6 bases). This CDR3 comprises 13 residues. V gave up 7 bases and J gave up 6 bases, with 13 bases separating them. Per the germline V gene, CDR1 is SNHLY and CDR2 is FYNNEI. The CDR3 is CASKKDSGQPQHF. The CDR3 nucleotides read TGTGCCAGCAAAAAGGACAGCGGTCAGCCCCAGCATTTT. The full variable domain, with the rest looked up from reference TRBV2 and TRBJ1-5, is EPEVTQTPSHQVTQMGQEVILRCVPISNHLYFYWYRQILGQKVEFLVSFYNNEISEKSEIFDDQFSVERPDGSNFTLKIRSTKLEDSAMYFCASKKDSGQPQHFGDGTRLSIL.

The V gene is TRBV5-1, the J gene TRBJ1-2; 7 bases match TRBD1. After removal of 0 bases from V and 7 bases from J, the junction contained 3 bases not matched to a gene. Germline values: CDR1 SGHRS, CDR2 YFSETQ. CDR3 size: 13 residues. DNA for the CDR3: TGCGCCAGCAGCTTGGAGACAGGGCCTGGCTACACCTTC. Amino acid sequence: CASSLETGPGYTF.

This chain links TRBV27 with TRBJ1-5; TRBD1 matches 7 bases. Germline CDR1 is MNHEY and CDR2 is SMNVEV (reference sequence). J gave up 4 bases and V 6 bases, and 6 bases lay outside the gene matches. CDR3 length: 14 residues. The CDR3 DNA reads TGTGCCAGCAGCGACAGGGTATCTAATCAGCCCCAGCATTTT. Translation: CASSDRVSNQPQHF.

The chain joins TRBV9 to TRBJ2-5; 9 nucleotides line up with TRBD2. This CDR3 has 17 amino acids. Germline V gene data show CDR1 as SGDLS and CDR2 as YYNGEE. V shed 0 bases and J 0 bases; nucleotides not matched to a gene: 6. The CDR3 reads CASSVGRLAGYQETQYF. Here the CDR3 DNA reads TGTGCCAGCAGCGTAGGAAGGCTAGCGGGATACCAAGAGACCCAGTACTTC.

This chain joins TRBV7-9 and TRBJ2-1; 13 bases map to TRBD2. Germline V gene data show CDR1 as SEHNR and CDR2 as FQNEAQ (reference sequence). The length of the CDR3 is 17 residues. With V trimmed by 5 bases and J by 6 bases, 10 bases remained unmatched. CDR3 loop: CASSPKTSGGLGNEQFF. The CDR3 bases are TGTGCCAGCAGCCCTAAGACTAGCGGGGGGCTGGGCAATGAGCAGTTCTTC.

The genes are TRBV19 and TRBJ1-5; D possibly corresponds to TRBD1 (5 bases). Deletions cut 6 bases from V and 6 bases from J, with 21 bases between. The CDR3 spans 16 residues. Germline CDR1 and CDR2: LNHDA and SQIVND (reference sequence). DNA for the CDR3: TGTGCCAGTAGAGACAGTGTAAGGGGCCCGAGTCAGCCCCAGCATTTT. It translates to CASRDSVRGPSQPQHF.

The CDR3: CASSVESRGPGELFF. DNA for the CDR3: TGTGCCAGCAGCGTAGAATCAAGGGGGCCCGGGGAGCTGTTTTTT. This rearrangement joins TRBV9 to TRBJ2-2, with 7 positions matching TRBD1. The ends lost 0 bases at V and 6 bases at J; junction bases unmatched: 5. The CDR3 totals 15 residues. Looked up from germline, CDR1 is SGDLS and CDR2 is YYNGEE.

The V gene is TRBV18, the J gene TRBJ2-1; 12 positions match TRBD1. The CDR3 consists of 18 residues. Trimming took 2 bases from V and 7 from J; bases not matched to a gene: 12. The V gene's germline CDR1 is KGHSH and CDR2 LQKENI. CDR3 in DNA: TGTGCCAGCTCACCATTCTTTTTCAGGGACAGGGGGCCTAATGAGCAGTTCTTC. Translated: CASSPFFFRDRGPNEQFF.

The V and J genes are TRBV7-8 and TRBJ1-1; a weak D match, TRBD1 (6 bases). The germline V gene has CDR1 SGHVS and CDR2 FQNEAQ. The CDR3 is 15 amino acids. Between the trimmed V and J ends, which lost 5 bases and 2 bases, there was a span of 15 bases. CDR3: CASSRKTGGNTEAFF. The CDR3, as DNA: TGTGCCAGCAGCAGAAAGACAGGCGGCAACACTGAAGCTTTCTTT. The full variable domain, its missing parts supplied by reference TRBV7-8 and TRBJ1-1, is GAGVSQSPRYKVAKRGQDVALRCDPISGHVSLFWYQQALGQGPEFLTYFQNEAQLDKSGLPSDRFFAERPEGSVSTLKIQRTQQEDSAVYLCASSRKTGGNTEAFFGQGTRLTVV.

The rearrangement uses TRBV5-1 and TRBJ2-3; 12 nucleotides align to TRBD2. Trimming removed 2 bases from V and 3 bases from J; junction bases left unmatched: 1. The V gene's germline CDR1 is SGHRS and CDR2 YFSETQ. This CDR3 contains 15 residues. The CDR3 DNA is TGCGCCAGCAGCTTCGGACTAGCGGGGACAGATACGCAGTATTTT. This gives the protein CASSFGLAGTDTQYF.